This TCR beta chain was found in a study of lymphopenia after photon versus proton radiotherapy (dated by TCRdb to the late 2010s). Background on the whole study: Photon and proton radiation therapy were compared by the study for their immunological effects in patients with gastrointestinal tumors who developed high-grade lymphopenia. The cohort comprised approximately 21 patients with gastrointestinal tumors who received either photon or proton therapy and then developed lymphopenia. The study aimed to characterize how the two radiation modalities differ in their impact on the immune system. Study-wide conclusions, independent of this receptor: Proton-treated patients stayed relatively stable during treatment, while photon-treated patients lost naive T cells and TCR diversity and gained effector/memory populations. Among patients across the cohort who died, overall survival time showed an inverse correlation with a larger post-nadir drop in TCR diversity. Once the lymphocyte count had reached its nadir, the repertoires of photon-treated patients showed oligoclonal expansion, particularly of CD8+ Temra cells, and this expansion drove the decline in diversity. The survival association was assessed only in patients who died, and the authors presented better survival with proton therapy as a possibility rather than a demonstrated result.

Per the germline V gene, LGHNA is the CDR1 and YSLEER is the CDR2. V loses 0 bases, J loses 3 bases, and the germline ends lie 9 bases apart. The CDR3, cysteine through phenylalanine, is 15 amino acids long. Only CDR3 DNA remains: 45 bases, in frame from the first base. The library was built by means of the immunoSEQ multiplex PCR assay. Deep sequencing of rearranged TCR beta loci, alongside multiparametric flow cytometry, was used to profile T cell repertoires. Drawn from immuneACCESS, this table holds only the in-frame rearrangements with V and J called that TCRdb kept. Clones are partly lost; checked studies trace under half to an unresolved V gene and leave the rest unexplained. Within this sample are fewer than 70,000 clones, with around 86% of them counted one time only. Together, the top ten hold roughly a tenth of the sample. A note on this clone: The antigen it recognizes is unknown. No much larger clone exists at a distance of one base, and base qualities are not known.

The sequence joins TRBV4-3 to TRBJ1-3; too little of a D gene remains to name it. The TCR sequence derives from a man older than 75 with esophageal cancer. The sample was peripheral blood, taken from a patient treated with proton-based radiotherapy. The DNA is as follows: TGCGCCAGCAGCCAAGATGTGGAGGTTGGAAACACCATATATTTT. Its translation reads: CASSQDVEVGNTIYF.